This TCR beta chain was sequenced for a study of blood T cell repertoires in COVID-19. Study-wide context: Sources were T cells, B-cell-depleted T cells, or PBMCs; the material itself was cDNA or gDNA.

Trimming left V 8 bases short and J 1 base short, with 12 bases between. Germline-derived CDR1 and CDR2 are LNHDA and SQIVND (reference sequence). The CDR3 is 14 residues long. Method: immunoSEQ multiplex PCR; TCRdb's copy keeps in-frame clones and lacks some. The table has roughly 270,000 clones, 85% seen once. Enrolled through a virtual design, the participants were between 18 and 89 years of age and came from about two dozen US areas. This chain links TRBV19 with TRBJ2-1; D possibly corresponds to TRBD1 (8 bases). The TCR sequence derives from a woman between 45 and 60 years old who had recovered from COVID-19. The sample comprised PBMCs or T cells enriched from blood (not recorded which). The CDR3 DNA reads as TGTGCCAGTGGACAGGGAGGGTCCTACAATGAGCAGTTCTTC. It translates to CASGQGGSYNEQFF. Complete variable domain (other parts from reference TRBV19 and TRBJ2-1): DGGITQSPKYLFRKEGQNVTLSCEQNLNHDAMYWYRQDPGQGLRLIYYSQIVNDFQKGDIAEGYSVSREKKESFPLTVTSAQKNPTAFYLCASGQGGSYNEQFFGPGTRLTVL.